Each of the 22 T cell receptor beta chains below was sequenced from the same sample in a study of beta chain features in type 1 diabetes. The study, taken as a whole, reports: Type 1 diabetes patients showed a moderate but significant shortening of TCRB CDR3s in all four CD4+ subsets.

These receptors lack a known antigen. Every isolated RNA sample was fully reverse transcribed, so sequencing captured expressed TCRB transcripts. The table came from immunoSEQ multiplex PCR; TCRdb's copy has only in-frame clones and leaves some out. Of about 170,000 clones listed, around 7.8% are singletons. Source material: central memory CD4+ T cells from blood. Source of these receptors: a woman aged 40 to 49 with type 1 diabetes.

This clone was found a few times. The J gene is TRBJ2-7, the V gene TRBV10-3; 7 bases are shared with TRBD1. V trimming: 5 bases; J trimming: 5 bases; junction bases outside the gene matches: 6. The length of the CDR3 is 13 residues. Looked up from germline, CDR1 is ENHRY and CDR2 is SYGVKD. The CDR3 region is CAISTGVSDEQYF. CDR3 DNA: TGTGCCATCAGTACAGGGGTCAGCGACGAGCAGTACTTC.

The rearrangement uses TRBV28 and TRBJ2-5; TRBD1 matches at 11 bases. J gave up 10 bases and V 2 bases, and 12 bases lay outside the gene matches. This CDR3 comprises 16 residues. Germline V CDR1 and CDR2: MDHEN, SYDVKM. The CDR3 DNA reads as TGTGCCAGCAGTTTACCGGGGACAGGGGGAATCCAGGGCCAGTACTTC. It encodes CASSLPGTGGIQGQYF.

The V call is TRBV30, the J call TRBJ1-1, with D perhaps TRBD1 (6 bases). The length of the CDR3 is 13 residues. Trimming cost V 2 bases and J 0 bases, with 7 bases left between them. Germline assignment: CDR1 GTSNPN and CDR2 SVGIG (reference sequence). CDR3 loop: CAWSRTVNTEAFF. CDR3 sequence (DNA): TGTGCCTGGAGTAGGACAGTGAACACTGAAGCTTTCTTT. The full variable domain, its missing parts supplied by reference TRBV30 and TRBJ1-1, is SQTIHQWPATLVQPVGSPLSLECTVEGTSNPNLYWYRQAAGRGLQLLFYSVGIGQISSEVPQNLSASRPQDRQFILSSKKLLLSDSGFYLCAWSRTVNTEAFFGQGTRLTVV.

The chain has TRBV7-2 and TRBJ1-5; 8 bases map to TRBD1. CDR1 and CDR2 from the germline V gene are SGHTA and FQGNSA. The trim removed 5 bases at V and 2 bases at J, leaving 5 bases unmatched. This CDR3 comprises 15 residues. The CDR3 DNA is TGTGCCAGCAGCCCCCTACAGGGGGGCAATCAGCCCCAGCATTTT. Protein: CASSPLQGGNQPQHF.

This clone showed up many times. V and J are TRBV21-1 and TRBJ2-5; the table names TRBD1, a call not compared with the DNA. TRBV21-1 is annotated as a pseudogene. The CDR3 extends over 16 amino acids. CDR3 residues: CASSKLPRGSQETQYF. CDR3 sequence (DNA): TGTGCCAGCAGCAAACTCCCCAGGGGAAGCCAAGAGACCCAGTACTTC.

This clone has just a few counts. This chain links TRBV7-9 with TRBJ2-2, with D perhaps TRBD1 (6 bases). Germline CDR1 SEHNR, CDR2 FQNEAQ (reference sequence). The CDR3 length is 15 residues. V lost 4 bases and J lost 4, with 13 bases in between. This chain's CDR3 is CASSSRGLGTGELFF. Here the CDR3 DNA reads TGTGCCAGCAGCTCCAGGGGTTTGGGCACCGGGGAGCTGTTTTTT. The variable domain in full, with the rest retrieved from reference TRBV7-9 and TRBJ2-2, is DTGVSQNPRHKITKRGQNVTFRCDPISEHNRLYWYRQTLGQGPEFLTYFQNEAQLEKSRLLSDRFSAERPKGSFSTLEIQRTEQGDSAMYLCASSSRGLGTGELFFGEGSRLTVL.

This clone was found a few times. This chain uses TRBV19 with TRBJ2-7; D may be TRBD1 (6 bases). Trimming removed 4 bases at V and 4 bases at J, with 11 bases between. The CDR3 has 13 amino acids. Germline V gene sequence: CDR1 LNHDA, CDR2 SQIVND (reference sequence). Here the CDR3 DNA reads TGTGCCAGTAGTAGCACAGGGACGTACGAGCAGTACTTC. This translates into CASSSTGTYEQYF.

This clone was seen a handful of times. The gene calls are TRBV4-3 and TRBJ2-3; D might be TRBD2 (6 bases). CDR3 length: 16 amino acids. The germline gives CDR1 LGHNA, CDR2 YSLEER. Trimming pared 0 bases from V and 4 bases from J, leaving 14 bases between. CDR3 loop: CASSQDLGRGADTQYF. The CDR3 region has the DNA TGCGCCAGCAGCCAAGACCTCGGGAGAGGCGCAGATACGCAGTATTTT.

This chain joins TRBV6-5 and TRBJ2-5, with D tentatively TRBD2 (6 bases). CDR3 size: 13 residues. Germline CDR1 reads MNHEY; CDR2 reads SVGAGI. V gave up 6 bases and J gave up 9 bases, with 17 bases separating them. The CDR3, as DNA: TGTGCCAGCAGGCTTAGACTAGGTGCGGCCCAGTACTTC. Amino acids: CASRLRLGAAQYF.

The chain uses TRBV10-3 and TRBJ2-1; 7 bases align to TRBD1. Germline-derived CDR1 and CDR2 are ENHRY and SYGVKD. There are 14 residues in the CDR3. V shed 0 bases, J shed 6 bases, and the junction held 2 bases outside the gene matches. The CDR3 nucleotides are TGTGCCATCAGTGAGTCGACAGGGACCAATGAGCAGTTCTTC. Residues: CAISESTGTNEQFF.

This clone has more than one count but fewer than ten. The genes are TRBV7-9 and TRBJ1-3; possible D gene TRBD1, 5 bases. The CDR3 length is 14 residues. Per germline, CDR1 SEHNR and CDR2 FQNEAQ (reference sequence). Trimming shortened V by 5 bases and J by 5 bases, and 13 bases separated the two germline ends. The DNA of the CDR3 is TGTGCCAGCAGCCGCGGGGCATCTCGAAACACCATATATTTT. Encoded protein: CASSRGASRNTIYF.

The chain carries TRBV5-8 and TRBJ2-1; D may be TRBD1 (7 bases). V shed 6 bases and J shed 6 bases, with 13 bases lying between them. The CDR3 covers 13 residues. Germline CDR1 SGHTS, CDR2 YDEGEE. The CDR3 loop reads CASTHQGGNEQFF. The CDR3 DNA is TGTGCCAGCACCCATCAGGGGGGCAATGAGCAGTTCTTC.

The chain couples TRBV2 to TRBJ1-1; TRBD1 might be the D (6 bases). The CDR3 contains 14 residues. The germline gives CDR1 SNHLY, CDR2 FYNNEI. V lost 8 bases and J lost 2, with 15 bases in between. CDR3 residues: CASRPRGTNTEAFF. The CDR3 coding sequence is TGTGCCAGCCGCCCCAGGGGTACCAACACTGAAGCTTTCTTT.

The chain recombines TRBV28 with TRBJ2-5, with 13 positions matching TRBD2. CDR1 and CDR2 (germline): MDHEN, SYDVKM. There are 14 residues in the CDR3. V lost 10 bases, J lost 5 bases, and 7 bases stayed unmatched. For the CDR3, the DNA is TGTGCCACCCGGACTAGCGGGAGAGGGGAGACCCAGTACTTC. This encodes CATRTSGRGETQYF.

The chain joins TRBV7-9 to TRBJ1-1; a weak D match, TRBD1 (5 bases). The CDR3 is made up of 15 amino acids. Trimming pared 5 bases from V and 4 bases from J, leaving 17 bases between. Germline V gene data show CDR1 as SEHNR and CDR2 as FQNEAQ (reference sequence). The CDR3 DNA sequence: TGTGCCAGCAGCCGCGCAGGGATGGCAGGCACTGAAGCTTTCTTT. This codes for CASSRAGMAGTEAFF.

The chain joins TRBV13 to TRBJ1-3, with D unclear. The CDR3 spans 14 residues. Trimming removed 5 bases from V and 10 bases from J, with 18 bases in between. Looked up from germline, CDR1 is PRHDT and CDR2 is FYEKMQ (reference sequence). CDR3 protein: CASSPEREPWTIYF. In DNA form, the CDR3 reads TGTGCCAGCAGCCCAGAACGTGAACCGTGGACCATATATTTT.

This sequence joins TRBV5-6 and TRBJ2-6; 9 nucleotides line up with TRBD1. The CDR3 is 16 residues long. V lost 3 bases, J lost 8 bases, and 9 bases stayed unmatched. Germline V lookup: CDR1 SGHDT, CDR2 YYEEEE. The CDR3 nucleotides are TGTGCCAGCAGCTGGAGGACAGGGGAGTCCCCCAACGTCCTGACTTTC. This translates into CASSWRTGESPNVLTF.

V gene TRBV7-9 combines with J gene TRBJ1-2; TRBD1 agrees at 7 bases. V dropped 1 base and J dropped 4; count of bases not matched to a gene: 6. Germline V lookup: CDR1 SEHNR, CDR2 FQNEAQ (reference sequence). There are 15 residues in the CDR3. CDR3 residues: CASSLGTGTVYGYTF. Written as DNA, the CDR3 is TGTGCCAGCAGCTTAGGAACCGGGACAGTCTATGGCTACACCTTC.

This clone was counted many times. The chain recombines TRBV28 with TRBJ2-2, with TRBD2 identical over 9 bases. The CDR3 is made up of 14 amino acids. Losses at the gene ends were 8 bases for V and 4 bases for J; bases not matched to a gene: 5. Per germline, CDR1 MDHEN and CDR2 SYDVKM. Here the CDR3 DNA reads TGTGCCAGCGCGGGACTAGCTGGCACCGGGGAGCTGTTTTTT. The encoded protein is CASAGLAGTGELFF.

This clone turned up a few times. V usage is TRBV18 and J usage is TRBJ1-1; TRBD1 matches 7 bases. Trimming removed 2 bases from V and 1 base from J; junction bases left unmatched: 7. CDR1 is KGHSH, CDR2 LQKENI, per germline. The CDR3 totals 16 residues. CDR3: CASSPSSPGGNTEAFF. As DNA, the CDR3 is TGTGCCAGCTCACCAAGCTCCCCAGGGGGGAACACTGAAGCTTTCTTT.

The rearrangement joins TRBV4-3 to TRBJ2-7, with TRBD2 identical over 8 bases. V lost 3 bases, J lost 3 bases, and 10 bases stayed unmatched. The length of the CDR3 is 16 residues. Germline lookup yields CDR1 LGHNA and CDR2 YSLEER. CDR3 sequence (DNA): TGCGCCAGCAGCCACCGAATCCTAGCGGGCAGCTACGAGCAGTACTTC. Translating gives CASSHRILAGSYEQYF.

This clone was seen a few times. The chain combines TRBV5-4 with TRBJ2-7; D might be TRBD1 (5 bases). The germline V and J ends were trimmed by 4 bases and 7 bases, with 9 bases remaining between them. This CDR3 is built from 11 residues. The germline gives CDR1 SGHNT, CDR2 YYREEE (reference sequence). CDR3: CASSAQGEQYF. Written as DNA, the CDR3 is TGTGCCAGCAGCGCCCAGGGAGAGCAGTACTTC.